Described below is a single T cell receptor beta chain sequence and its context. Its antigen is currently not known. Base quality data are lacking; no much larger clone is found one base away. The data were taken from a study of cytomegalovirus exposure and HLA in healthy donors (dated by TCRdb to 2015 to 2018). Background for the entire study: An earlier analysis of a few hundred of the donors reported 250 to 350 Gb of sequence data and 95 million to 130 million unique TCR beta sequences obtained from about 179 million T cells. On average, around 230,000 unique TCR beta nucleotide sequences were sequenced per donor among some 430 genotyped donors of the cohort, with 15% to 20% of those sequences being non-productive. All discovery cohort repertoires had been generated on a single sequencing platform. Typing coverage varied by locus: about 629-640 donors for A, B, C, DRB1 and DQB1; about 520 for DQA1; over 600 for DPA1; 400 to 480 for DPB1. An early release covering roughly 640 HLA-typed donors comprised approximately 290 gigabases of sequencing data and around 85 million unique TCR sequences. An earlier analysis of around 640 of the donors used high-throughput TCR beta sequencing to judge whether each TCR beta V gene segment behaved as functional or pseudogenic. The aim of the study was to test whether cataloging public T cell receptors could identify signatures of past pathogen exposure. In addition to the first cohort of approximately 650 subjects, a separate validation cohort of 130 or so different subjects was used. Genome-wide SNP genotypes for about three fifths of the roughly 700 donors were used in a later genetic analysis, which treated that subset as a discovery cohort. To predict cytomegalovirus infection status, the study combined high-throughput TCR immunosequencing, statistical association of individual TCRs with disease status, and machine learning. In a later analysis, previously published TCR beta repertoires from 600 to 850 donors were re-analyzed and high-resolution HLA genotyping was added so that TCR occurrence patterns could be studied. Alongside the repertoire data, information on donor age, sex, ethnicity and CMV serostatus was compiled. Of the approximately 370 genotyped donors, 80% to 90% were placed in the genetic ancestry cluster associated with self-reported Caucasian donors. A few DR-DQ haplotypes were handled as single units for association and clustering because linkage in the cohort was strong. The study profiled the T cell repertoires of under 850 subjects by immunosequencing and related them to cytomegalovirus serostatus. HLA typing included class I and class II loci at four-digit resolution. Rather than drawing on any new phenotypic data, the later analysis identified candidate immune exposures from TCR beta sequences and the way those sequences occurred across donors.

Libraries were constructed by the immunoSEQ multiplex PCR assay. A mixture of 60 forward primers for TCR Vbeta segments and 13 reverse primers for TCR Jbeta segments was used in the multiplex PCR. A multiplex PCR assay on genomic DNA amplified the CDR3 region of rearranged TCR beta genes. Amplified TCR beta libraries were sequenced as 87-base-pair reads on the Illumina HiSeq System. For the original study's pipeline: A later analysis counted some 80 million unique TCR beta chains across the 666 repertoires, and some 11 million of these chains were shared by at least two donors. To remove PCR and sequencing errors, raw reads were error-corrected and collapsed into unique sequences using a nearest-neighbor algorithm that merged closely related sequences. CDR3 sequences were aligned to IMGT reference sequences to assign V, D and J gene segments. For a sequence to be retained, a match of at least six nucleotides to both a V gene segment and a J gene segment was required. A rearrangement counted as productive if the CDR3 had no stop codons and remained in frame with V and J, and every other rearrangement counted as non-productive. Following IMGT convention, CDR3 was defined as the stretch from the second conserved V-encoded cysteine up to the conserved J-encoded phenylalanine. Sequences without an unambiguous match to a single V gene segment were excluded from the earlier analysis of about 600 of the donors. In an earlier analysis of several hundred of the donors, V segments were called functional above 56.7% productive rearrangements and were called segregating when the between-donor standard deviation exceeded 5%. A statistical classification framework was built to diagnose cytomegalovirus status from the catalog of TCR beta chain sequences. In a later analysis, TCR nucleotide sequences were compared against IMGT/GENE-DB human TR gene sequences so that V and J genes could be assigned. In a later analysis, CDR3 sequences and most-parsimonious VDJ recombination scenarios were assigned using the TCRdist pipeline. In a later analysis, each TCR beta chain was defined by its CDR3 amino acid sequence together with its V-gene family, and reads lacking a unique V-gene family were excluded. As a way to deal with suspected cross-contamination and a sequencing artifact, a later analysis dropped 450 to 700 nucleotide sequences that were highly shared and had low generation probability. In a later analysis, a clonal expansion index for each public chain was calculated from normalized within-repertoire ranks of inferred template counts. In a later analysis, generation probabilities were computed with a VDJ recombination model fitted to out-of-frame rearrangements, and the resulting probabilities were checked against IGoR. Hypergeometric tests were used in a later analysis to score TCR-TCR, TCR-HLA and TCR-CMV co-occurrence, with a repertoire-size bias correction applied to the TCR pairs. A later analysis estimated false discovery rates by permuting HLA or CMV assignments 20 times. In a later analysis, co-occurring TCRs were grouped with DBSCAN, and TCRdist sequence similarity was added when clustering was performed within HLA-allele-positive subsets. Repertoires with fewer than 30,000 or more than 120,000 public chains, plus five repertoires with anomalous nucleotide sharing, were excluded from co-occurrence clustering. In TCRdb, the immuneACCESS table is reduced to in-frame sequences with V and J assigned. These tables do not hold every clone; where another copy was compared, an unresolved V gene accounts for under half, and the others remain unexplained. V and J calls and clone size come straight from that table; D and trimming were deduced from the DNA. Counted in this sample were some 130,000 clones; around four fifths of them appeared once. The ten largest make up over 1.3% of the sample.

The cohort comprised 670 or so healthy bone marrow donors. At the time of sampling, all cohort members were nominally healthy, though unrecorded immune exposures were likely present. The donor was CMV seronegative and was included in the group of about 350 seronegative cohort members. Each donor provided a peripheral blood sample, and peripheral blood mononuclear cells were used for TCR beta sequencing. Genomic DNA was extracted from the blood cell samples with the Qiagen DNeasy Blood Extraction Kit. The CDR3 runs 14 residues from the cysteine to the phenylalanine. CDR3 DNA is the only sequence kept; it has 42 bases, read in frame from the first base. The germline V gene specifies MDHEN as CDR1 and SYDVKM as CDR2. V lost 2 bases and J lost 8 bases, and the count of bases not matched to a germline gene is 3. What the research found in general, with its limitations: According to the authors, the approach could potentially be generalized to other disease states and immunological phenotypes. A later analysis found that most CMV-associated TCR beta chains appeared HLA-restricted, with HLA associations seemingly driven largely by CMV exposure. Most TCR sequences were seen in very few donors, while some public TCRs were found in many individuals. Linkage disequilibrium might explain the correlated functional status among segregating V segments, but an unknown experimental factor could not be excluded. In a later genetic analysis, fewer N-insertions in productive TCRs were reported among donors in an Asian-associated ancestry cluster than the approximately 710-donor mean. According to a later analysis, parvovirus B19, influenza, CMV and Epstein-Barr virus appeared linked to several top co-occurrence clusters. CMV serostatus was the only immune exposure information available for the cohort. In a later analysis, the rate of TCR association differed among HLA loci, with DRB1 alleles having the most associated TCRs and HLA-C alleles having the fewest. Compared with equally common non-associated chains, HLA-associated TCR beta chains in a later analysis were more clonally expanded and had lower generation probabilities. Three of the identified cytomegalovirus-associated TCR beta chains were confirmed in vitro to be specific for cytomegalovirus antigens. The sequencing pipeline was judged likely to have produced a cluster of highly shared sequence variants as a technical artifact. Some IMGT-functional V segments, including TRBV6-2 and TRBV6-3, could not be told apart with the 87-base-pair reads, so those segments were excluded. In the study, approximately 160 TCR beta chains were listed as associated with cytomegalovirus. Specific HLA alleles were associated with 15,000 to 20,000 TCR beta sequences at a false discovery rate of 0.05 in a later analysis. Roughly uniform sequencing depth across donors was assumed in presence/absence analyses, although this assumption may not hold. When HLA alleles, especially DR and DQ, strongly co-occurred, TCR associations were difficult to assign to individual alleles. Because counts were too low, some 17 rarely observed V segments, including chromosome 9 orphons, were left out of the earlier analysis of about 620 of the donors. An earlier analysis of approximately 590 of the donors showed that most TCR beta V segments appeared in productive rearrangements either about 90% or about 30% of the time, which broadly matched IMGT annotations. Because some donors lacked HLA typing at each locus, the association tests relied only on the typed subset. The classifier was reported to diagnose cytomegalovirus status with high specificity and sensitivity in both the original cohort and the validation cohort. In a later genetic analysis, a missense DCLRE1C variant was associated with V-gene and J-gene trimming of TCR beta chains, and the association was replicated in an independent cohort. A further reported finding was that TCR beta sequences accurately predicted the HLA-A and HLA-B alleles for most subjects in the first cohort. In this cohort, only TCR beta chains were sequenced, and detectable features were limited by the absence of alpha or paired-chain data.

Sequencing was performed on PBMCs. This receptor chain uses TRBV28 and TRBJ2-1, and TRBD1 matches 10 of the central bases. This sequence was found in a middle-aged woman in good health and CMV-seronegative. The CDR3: CASSLMGQGYEQFF. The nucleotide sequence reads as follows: TGTGCCAGCAGTTTAATGGGACAGGGGTATGAGCAGTTCTTC.